This paragraph reports one TCR beta chain. Authors' processing steps: Using reference gene primer amplification, nucleated cell counts were estimated. Assay: immunoSEQ multiplex PCR; the TCRdb copy retains only in-frame clones and omits some. The DNA gave D and trimming, while V, J and clone size come from that table. The table has about 81,000 clones, around 80% seen once; the top ten hold approximately 7.3%. The CDR3 consists of 15 residues. Trimming pared 5 bases from V and 0 bases from J, leaving 11 bases between. Germline CDR1 is LNHDA and CDR2 is SQIVND (reference sequence). This entry comes from a study of blood T cell repertoires in COVID-19. For the study at large: Samples representing acute and convalescent COVID-19 were sourced from the United States, Italy and Spain. PBMCs, B-cell-depleted T cells, or T cells were the source of the cDNA or gDNA that made up the material.

This TCR came from a human donor in a cohort sampled during active COVID-19. This sequence joins TRBV19 and TRBJ1-5; TRBD1 is a possible D gene (5 bases). Sequenced material: peripheral blood. The CDR3 region has the DNA TGTGCCAGTAGTGACAGCTCTTATAGCAATCAGCCCCAGCATTTT. This sequence encodes CASSDSSYSNQPQHF. The variable domain in full, completed from reference TRBV19 and TRBJ1-5, reads DGGITQSPKYLFRKEGQNVTLSCEQNLNHDAMYWYRQDPGQGLRLIYYSQIVNDFQKGDIAEGYSVSREKKESFPLTVTSAQKNPTAFYLCASSDSSYSNQPQHFGDGTRLSIL.